Sequencing of this T cell receptor beta chain was carried out in a study of blood T cell repertoires in COVID-19. This CDR3 comprises 13 residues. The ends were cut back, 0 bases at V and 13 bases at J, with 16 bases in the middle. Germline CDR1 SGHNT, CDR2 YENEEA. Some clones are missing from TCRdb's copy, which holds only in-frame ones; the method was immunoSEQ multiplex PCR. The sample records approximately 180,000 clones, roughly 89% being singletons. This clonotype was obtained from a woman in her seventies with COVID-19, enrolled during active disease. Material for sequencing was peripheral blood. The chain uses TRBV11-3 and TRBJ2-7; D remains ambiguous. The CDR3: CASSLDPPNSQYF. DNA of the CDR3: TGTGCCAGCAGCTTAGACCCGCCTAACTCCCAATACTTC.